This is a list of T cell receptor beta chains from one sample in a study of Graves' ophthalmopathy and Graves' hyperthyroidism. TCRdb re-called the multiplex PCR reads through MiXCR, storing one row per CDR3 protein. The sample carries roughly 700,000 distinct CDR3 sequences, approximately 40% recorded once. Sequencing was done on a sample of peripheral blood. These receptors were obtained from an adult man with Graves' ophthalmopathy. Both conserved end residues are part of each CDR3. The order of the fields is D gene, V gene, J gene, clone size, CDR3 DNA, CDR3 protein. A D gene is named only where the DNA matches it firmly. The listing skips clone size in some rows; elsewhere it reads once, few, many or a size class.

D: -
V: TRBV15
J: TRBJ1-5
size: many
DNA: TGTGCCACCAGCAGAGATAGGAGACCGAACAATCAGCCCCAGCATTTT
CDR3: CATSRDRRPNNQPQHF

D: -
V: TRBV29-1
J: TRBJ2-2
size: many
DNA: TGCAGCGTTGCGAACACCGGGGAGCTGTTTTTT
CDR3: CSVANTGELFF

D: -
V: TRBV24-1
J: TRBJ2-3
size: -
DNA: TGTGCCACCGGGACGGCTAGCACAGATACGCAGTATTTT
CDR3: CATGTASTDTQYF

D: -
V: TRBV6-5
J: TRBJ1-4
size: -
DNA: TGTGCCAGCAGTTACTCGGCTCCTAGAGGGGTAAAACTGTTTTTT
CDR3: CASSYSAPRGVKLFF

D: -
V: TRBV6-1
J: TRBJ2-2
size: many
DNA: TGTGCCAGCGCGGACACCGGGGAGCTGTTTTTT
CDR3: CASADTGELFF

D: TRBD1
V: TRBV20-1
J: TRBJ2-5
size: -
DNA: TGCAGTGCTAGAGATAACAGGGGGGAGCTCCAAGAGACCCAGTACTTC
CDR3: CSARDNRGELQETQYF

D: -
V: TRBV2
J: TRBJ1-5
size: -
DNA: TGTGCCAGTAGTATCCCCTGGGGGCCCCAGCATTTT
CDR3: CASSIPWGPQHF

D: -
V: TRBV20-1
J: TRBJ1-5
size: many
DNA: TGCAGTGCCAATGTACTGGGCAATCAGCCCCAGCATTTT
CDR3: CSANVLGNQPQHF

D: -
V: TRBV15
J: TRBJ2-5
size: many
DNA: TGTGCCACCAGCAGTGCCAGGCAAGAGACCCAGTACTTC
CDR3: CATSSARQETQYF

D: TRBD2
V: TRBV9
J: TRBJ2-7
size: few
DNA: TGTGCCAGCAGCCCAGCGGGGGGTAGAGCAGGGGAGGAGCAGTACTTC
CDR3: CASSPAGGRAGEEQYF

D: -
V: TRBV4-3
J: TRBJ2-7
size: -
DNA: TGCGCCAGCAGCCAAGATCTGAGGGAACGCTTCCACGAGCAGTACTTC
CDR3: CASSQDLRERFHEQYF

D: TRBD2
V: TRBV7-2
J: TRBJ2-7
size: -
DNA: TGTGCCAGCAGCTTAAAAGCGGGGGGCACGTTGTACGAGCAGTACTTC
CDR3: CASSLKAGGTLYEQYF

D: TRBD1
V: TRBV5-4
J: TRBJ1-5
size: few
DNA: TGTGCCAGCAGCCCGAGGACAGGGGAGGATCAGCCCCAGCATTTT
CDR3: CASSPRTGEDQPQHF

D: -
V: TRBV5-5
J: TRBJ1-5
size: few
DNA: TGTGCCAGCAGCCAAACTATTACAGGGAATCAGCCCCAGCATTTT
CDR3: CASSQTITGNQPQHF

D: -
V: TRBV2
J: TRBJ2-2
size: few
DNA: TGTGCCAGCACCCCGCAGGGGTCGGGAACCGGGGAGCTGTTTTTT
CDR3: CASTPQGSGTGELFF

D: -
V: TRBV20-1
J: TRBJ2-7
size: -
DNA: TGCAGTGTGGGGACGGTGACAGAAGCCTACGAGCAGTACTTC
CDR3: CSVGTVTEAYEQYF

D: -
V: TRBV20-1
J: TRBJ2-7
size: many
DNA: TGCAGTGCTAGTCACCGGACCAGCTACGAGCAGTACTTC
CDR3: CSASHRTSYEQYF

D: TRBD1
V: TRBV28
J: TRBJ1-2
size: -
DNA: TGTGCCAGCAGTTTGACAGGGACAATGAGCTATGGCTACACCTTC
CDR3: CASSLTGTMSYGYTF

D: -
V: TRBV15
J: TRBJ1-2
size: many
DNA: TGTGCCACCAGCAGAGAGACAGGCCTTTATGGCTACACCTTC
CDR3: CATSRETGLYGYTF

D: -
V: TRBV24-1
J: TRBJ1-5
size: -
DNA: TGTGCCAGCAGTCACAAGGGACCGACAACAGGACCCCAGCATTTT
CDR3: CASSHKGPTTGPQHF

D: TRBD1
V: TRBV28
J: TRBJ2-7
size: -
DNA: TGTGCCAGCAGCATAGCCGGGACAGGGGACTACGAGCAGTACTTC
CDR3: CASSIAGTGDYEQYF

D: TRBD1
V: TRBV5-1
J: TRBJ1-1
size: few
DNA: TGCGCCAGCAGCTTGGCCCAGGGGGTGAACACTGAAGCTTTCTTT
CDR3: CASSLAQGVNTEAFF

D: TRBD1
V: TRBV20-1
J: TRBJ2-7
size: -
DNA: TGCAGTGCTAGTGCCCGGGACAGGGGGCACTACGAGCAGTACTTC
CDR3: CSASARDRGHYEQYF

D: -
V: TRBV9
J: TRBJ2-5
size: few
DNA: TGTGCCAGCAGCGTGGCAACCGGCCCCCCAGGAAGAGAGACCCAGTACTTC
CDR3: CASSVATGPPGRETQYF

D: -
V: TRBV10-3
J: TRBJ2-7
size: -
DNA: TGTGCCATCAGTGAAGGGCAGGTTGATTACAATGAGCAGTACTTC
CDR3: CAISEGQVDYNEQYF

D: TRBD1
V: TRBV10-3
J: TRBJ1-1
size: -
DNA: TGTGCCATCAGTGAGAGGGACAGGGCAGACACTGAAGCTTTCTTT
CDR3: CAISERDRADTEAFF

D: TRBD1
V: TRBV7-2
J: TRBJ2-5
size: few
DNA: TGTGCCAGCAGCCACTGGGGACAGTCCCAAGAGACCCAGTACTTC
CDR3: CASSHWGQSQETQYF

D: -
V: TRBV25-1
J: TRBJ1-2
size: -
DNA: TGTGCCAGCAGTCGACCACCGAAATATGGCTACACCTTC
CDR3: CASSRPPKYGYTF

D: -
V: TRBV10-3
J: TRBJ1-5
size: many
DNA: TGTGCCATCAGTGAGTCTGGGGGACCGCGGCAGCCCCAGCATTTT
CDR3: CAISESGGPRQPQHF

D: TRBD1
V: TRBV20-1
J: TRBJ1-5
size: -
DNA: TGCAGTGCCCCGACAGGGCTCGATAATCAGCCCCAGCATTTT
CDR3: CSAPTGLDNQPQHF

D: TRBD1
V: TRBV2
J: TRBJ2-7
size: -
DNA: TGTGCCAGCAGTGGGTTACCGGGACAGGGTGTCTCCTACGAGCAGTACTTC
CDR3: CASSGLPGQGVSYEQYF

D: -
V: TRBV2
J: TRBJ1-5
size: -
DNA: TGTGCCAGCAGCCAAGATGCGGGGGCGAGTCAGCCCCAGCATTTT
CDR3: CASSQDAGASQPQHF

D: TRBD1
V: TRBV2
J: TRBJ1-2
size: few
DNA: TGTGCCAGCAACCCGGGACAGCTAAATTACTATGGCTACACCTTC
CDR3: CASNPGQLNYYGYTF

D: TRBD1
V: TRBV6-4
J: TRBJ1-4
size: -
DNA: TGTGCCAGCAGTGACCGGACAGGGCTGAGAGAAAAACTGTTTTTT
CDR3: CASSDRTGLREKLFF

D: -
V: TRBV7-2
J: TRBJ1-6
size: many
DNA: TGTGCCAGCAGCCTTAGTCAGGGTCCGTCACCCCTCCACTTT
CDR3: CASSLSQGPSPLHF

D: -
V: TRBV19
J: TRBJ2-7
size: -
DNA: TGTGCCAGTACCTCGAAGAGGCAGGGGTCCTCTGGCGAGCAGTACTTC
CDR3: CASTSKRQGSSGEQYF

D: TRBD1
V: TRBV14
J: TRBJ1-1
size: -
DNA: TGTGCCAGCAGCCAAGGAAGGGACAGGTGGAACACTGAAGCTTTCTTT
CDR3: CASSQGRDRWNTEAFF

D: -
V: TRBV12-3/TRBV12-4
J: TRBJ1-5
size: -
DNA: TGTGCCAGTTACCTAGGGGGGGGCAATCAGCCCCAGCATTTT
CDR3: CASYLGGGNQPQHF

D: TRBD1
V: TRBV7-2
J: TRBJ1-4
size: once
DNA: TGTGCCAGCAGCACCAGACAGGGCAGTGAAAAACTGTTTTTT
CDR3: CASSTRQGSEKLFF

D: TRBD1
V: TRBV7-2
J: TRBJ2-5
size: many
DNA: TGTGCCAGCAGGCAGACAGGGGTCCGGGAGACCCAGTACTTC
CDR3: CASRQTGVRETQYF

D: -
V: TRBV7-2
J: TRBJ1-2
size: few
DNA: TGTGCCAGCAGCTTAGATTCCCGGGGCTTTAACTATGGCTACACCTTC
CDR3: CASSLDSRGFNYGYTF

D: TRBD2
V: TRBV7-9
J: TRBJ2-7
size: few
DNA: TGTGCCAGCAGCTTACCCGGGAGGGCCTACGAGCAGTACTTC
CDR3: CASSLPGRAYEQYF

D: -
V: TRBV20-1
J: TRBJ1-2
size: -
DNA: TGCAGTGCTTTCCGGGGGTCTAACTATGGCTACACCTTC
CDR3: CSAFRGSNYGYTF

D: TRBD1
V: TRBV20-1
J: TRBJ2-7
size: -
DNA: TGCAGTGCCTTCGGACAGGCCTCCTACGAGCAGTACTTC
CDR3: CSAFGQASYEQYF

D: -
V: TRBV25-1
J: TRBJ1-2
size: -
DNA: TGTGCCAGCAGTTTATCAGGGTATAACTATGGCTACACCTTC
CDR3: CASSLSGYNYGYTF

D: -
V: TRBV6-1
J: TRBJ2-7
size: -
DNA: TGTGCCAGCAGTGAAAACACTGTGACCTACGAGCAGTACTTC
CDR3: CASSENTVTYEQYF

D: -
V: TRBV20-1
J: TRBJ1-4
size: -
DNA: TGCAGTGCTAGCCGGCAGGGAAAGGGTGAAAAACTGTTTTTT
CDR3: CSASRQGKGEKLFF

D: TRBD1
V: TRBV10-3
J: TRBJ1-2
size: many
DNA: TGTGCCATCAGGGCGCAGGGGGCTGTTAACTATGGCTACACCTTC
CDR3: CAIRAQGAVNYGYTF

D: -
V: TRBV7-2
J: TRBJ1-1
size: few
DNA: TGTGCCAGCAGCGGCTCATCGAACACTGAAGCTTTCTTT
CDR3: CASSGSSNTEAFF

D: -
V: TRBV2
J: TRBJ2-5
size: -
DNA: TGTGCCAGCAGTTCCGCAGGGCTGGGAGAGACCCAGTACTTC
CDR3: CASSSAGLGETQYF

D: TRBD1
V: TRBV15
J: TRBJ2-6
size: -
DNA: TGCGCCACCAGCAGGAACCGACAGGGGGCACGGACTGAAGCTTTC
CDR3: CATSRNRQGARTEAF

D: -
V: TRBV19
J: TRBJ2-2
size: few
DNA: TGTGCCAGCAAGACAGGAGGGGTTATCGGGGAGCTGTTTTTT
CDR3: CASKTGGVIGELFF